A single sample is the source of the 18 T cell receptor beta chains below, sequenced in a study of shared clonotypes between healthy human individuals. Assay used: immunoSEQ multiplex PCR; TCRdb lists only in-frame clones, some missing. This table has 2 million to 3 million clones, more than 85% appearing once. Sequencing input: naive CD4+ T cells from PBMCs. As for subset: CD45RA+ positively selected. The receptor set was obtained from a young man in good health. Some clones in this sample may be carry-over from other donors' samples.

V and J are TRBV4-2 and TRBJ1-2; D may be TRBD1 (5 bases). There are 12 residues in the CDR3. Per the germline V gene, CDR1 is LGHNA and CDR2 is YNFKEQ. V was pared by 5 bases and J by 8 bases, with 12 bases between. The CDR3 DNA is TGTGCCAGCAGCTTGGACATCAGCGGCTACACCTTC. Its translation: CASSLDISGYTF.

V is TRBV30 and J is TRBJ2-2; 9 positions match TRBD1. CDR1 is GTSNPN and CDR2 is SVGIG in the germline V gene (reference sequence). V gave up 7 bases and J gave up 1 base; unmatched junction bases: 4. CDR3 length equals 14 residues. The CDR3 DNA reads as TGTGCCTCCCCGGGACAGGGGAACACCGGGGAGCTGTTTTTT. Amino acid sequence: CASPGQGNTGELFF. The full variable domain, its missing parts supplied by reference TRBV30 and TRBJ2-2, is SQTIHQWPATLVQPVGSPLSLECTVEGTSNPNLYWYRQAAGRGLQLLFYSVGIGQISSEVPQNLSASRPQDRQFILSSKKLLLSDSGFYLCASPGQGNTGELFFGEGSRLTVL.

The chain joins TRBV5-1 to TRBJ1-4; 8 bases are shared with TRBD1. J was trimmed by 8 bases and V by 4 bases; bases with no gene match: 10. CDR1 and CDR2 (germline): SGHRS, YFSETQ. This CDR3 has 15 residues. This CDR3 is CASSRGQVLIEKLFF. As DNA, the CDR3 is TGCGCCAGCAGCAGGGGACAGGTCCTTATCGAAAAACTGTTTTTT.

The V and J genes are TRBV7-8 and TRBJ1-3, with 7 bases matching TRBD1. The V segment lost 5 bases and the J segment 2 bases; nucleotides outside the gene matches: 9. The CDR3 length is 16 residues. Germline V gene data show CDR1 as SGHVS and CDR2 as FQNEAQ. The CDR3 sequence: CASSRLGQFPGNTIYF. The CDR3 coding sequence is TGTGCCAGCAGCCGTCTGGGACAGTTCCCTGGAAACACCATATATTTT.

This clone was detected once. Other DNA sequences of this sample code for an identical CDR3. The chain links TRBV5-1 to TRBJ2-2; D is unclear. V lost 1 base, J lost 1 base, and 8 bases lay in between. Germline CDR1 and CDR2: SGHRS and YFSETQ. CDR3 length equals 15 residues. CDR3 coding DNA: TGCGCCAGCAGCTTGCCGTTGGGGAACACCGGGGAGCTGTTTTTT. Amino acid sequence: CASSLPLGNTGELFF.

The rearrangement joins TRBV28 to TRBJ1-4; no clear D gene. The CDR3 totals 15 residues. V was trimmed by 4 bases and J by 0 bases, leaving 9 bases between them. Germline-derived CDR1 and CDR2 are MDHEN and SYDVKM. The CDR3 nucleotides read TGTGCCAGCAGTTCTTCCAGTGCAACTAATGAAAAACTGTTTTTT. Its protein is CASSSSSATNEKLFF.

Here the CDR3 DNA reads TGTGCCAGCAGTCTCACCGGACTAGCGGGACTATACAATGAGCAGTTCTTC. Its protein product is CASSLTGLAGLYNEQFF. V is TRBV27 and J is TRBJ2-1, with 12 bases identical to TRBD2. Germline V gives CDR1 MNHEY, CDR2 SMNVEV (reference sequence). The CDR3 totals 17 residues. The ends lost 5 bases at V and 4 bases at J; junction bases unmatched: 9.

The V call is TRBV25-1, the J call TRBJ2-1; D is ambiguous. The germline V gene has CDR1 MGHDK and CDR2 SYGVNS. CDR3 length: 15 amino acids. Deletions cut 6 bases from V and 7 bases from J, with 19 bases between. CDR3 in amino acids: CASRDPGQIDNEQFF. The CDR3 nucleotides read TGTGCCAGCAGGGACCCTGGGCAGATCGATAATGAGCAGTTCTTC.

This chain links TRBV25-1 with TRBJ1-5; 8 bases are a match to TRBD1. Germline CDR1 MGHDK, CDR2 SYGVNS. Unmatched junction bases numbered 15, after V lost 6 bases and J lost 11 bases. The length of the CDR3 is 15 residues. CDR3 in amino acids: CASRGTGQGGSTQHF. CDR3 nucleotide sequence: TGTGCCAGCAGGGGGACCGGACAGGGAGGATCGACCCAGCATTTT.

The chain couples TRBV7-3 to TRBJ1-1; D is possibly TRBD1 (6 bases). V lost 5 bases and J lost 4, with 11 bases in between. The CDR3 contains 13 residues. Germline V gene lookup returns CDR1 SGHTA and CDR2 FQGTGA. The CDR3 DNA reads TGTGCCAGCAGCGCCCCGGGGGCCACTGAAGCTTTCTTT. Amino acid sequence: CASSAPGATEAFF.

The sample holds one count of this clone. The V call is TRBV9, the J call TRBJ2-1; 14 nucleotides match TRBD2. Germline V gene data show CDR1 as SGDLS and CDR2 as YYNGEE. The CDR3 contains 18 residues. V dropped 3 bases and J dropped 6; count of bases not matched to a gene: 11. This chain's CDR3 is CASSANRLAGGHFNEQFF. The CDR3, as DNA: TGTGCCAGCAGCGCAAATCGACTAGCGGGAGGGCATTTCAATGAGCAGTTCTTC.

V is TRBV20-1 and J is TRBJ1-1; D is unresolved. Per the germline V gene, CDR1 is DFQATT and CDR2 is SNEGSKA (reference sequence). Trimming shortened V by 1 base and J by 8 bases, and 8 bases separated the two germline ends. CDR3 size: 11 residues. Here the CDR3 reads CSARAWLEAFF. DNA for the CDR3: TGCAGTGCTAGAGCCTGGTTAGAAGCTTTCTTT.

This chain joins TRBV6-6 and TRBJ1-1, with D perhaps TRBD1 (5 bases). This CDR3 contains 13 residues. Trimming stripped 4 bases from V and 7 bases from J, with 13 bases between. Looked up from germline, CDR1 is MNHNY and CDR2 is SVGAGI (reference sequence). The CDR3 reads CASSSVTGGEAFF. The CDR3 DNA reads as TGTGCCAGCAGTTCGGTAACCGGGGGTGAAGCTTTCTTT.

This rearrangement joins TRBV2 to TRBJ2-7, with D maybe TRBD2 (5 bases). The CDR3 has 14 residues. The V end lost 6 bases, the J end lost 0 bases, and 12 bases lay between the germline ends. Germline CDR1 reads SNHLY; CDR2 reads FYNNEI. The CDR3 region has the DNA TGTGCCAGCAGAGTTAGGACTCTCTCCTACGAGCAGTACTTC. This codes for CASRVRTLSYEQYF.

DNA of the CDR3: TGTGCCAGCAGTGAAGGGGCTCGGGGACGGCGGCTCTATGGCTACACCTTC. Translation gives CASSEGARGRRLYGYTF. The gene calls are TRBV2 and TRBJ1-2, with D possibly being TRBD1 (5 bases). V was trimmed by 1 base and J by 4 bases, leaving 19 bases between them. The germline gives CDR1 SNHLY, CDR2 FYNNEI. The CDR3 loop spans 17 amino acids.

CDR3 coding DNA: TGTGCCAGCAGCATGTTGGGACGGAGCACAGATACGCAGTATTTT. Its protein is CASSMLGRSTDTQYF. The chain is built from TRBV9 and TRBJ2-3; perhaps D is TRBD1 or TRBD2 (5 bases each). The germline gives CDR1 SGDLS, CDR2 YYNGEE. The V end lost 4 bases, the J end lost 0 bases, and 12 bases lay between the germline ends. The CDR3 loop spans 15 amino acids.

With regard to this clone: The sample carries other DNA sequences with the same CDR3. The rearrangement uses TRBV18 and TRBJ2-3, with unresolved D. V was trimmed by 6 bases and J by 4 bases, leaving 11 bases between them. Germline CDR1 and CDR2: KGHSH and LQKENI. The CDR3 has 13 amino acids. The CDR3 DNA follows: TGTGCCAGCTCGCCTACTGGGGCAGATACGCAGTATTTT. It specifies CASSPTGADTQYF.

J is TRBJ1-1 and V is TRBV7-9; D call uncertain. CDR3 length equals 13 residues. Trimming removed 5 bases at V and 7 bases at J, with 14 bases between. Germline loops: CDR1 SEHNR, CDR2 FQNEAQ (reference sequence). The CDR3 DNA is TGTGCCAGCAGCCCCCAAGGACCTTTTGAAGCTTTCTTT. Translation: CASSPQGPFEAFF.